A selection of T cell receptor beta chains follows, all from one sample in a study of blood T cell repertoires in COVID-19. Sequencing was performed with immunoSEQ multiplex PCR; in TCRdb, only in-frame clones are kept and a portion is missing. Among 90,000 to 150,000 clones, 85% to 90% were seen once, and the ten largest hold about 27%. Sample: peripheral blood. These receptors were obtained from a man between 70 and 80 years old with active or convalescent COVID-19. The CDR3 runs from the conserved cysteine through the conserved F or W. D genes are given only for firm matches. Not all rows give a size; the values are once, few, many and, for expanded clones, a class.

TGTGCCAGCAGCTACCGGGAGGGAAACACAGATACGCAGTATTTT,CASSYREGNTDTQYF,TRBJ2-3,TRBD2,TRBV7-9,-
TGTGCCACCAGCCCGTCCCCGGACAGGAACTATGGCTACACCTTC,CATSPSPDRNYGYTF,TRBJ1-2,TRBD1,TRBV15,-
TGTGCCAGCAGCCCACAGCACAGGGACAATGAGCAGTTCTTC,CASSPQHRDNEQFF,TRBJ2-1,-,TRBV9,-
TGCAGCGTTCACATATCCAGGGGTGGAAACACCATATATTTT,CSVHISRGGNTIYF,TRBJ1-3,-,TRBV29-1,-
TGTGCCAGCAGCCTCGGACAGAGGGGTACTGAAGCTTTCTTT,CASSLGQRGTEAFF,TRBJ1-1,-,TRBV7-9,-
TGTGCCAGCAGCTTAGGGTCGGGAGTTTGGGCTTTCTTT,CASSLGSGVWAFF,TRBJ1-1,-,TRBV11-2,-
TGTGCCAGCAGCCTCGACCGGACTAGCTACAATGAGCAGTTCTTC,CASSLDRTSYNEQFF,TRBJ2-1,TRBD2,TRBV7-9,-
TGTGCCAGCAGCTCAGGGAACCCAGATACGCAGTATTTT,CASSSGNPDTQYF,TRBJ2-3,-,TRBV5-5,once
TGTGCCAGCAGCCAATTACAGGCCAATGGCTACACCTTC,CASSQLQANGYTF,TRBJ1-2,-,TRBV3-1/TRBV3-2,once
TGTGCCAGCAGTTTTCGAGAGACCCAGTACTTC,CASSFRETQYF,TRBJ2-5,-,TRBV12-3/TRBV12-4,few
TGCGCCAGCAGCTTGCCGACTAGAAATAACGCCGGGGAGCTGTTTTTT,CASSLPTRNNAGELFF,TRBJ2-2,-,TRBV5-1,-
TGTGCCAGCAGCCAAGGACAGGGCTCTGACTATGGCTACACCTTC,CASSQGQGSDYGYTF,TRBJ1-2,TRBD1,TRBV3-1/TRBV3-2,few
TGTGCCAGTAGGGTAGCGGGAGACAACGAGCAGTACTTC,CASRVAGDNEQYF,TRBJ2-7,TRBD2,TRBV19,-
TGTGCCAGCAGCGTAGGACAGGTGGACGAAAAACTGTTTTTT,CASSVGQVDEKLFF,TRBJ1-4,-,TRBV9,-
TGTGCCAGCAGCCAAGAGGCTAGCGCACTCTACGAGCAGTACTTC,CASSQEASALYEQYF,TRBJ2-7,-,TRBV4-2,-
TGTGCCAGCAGTGGGACTAGCGGGCATGTCGTCTACGAGCAGTACTTC,CASSGTSGHVVYEQYF,TRBJ2-7,TRBD2,TRBV28,once
TGTGCCAGCAGCCAAGAAGAGGGTCGGAGCGCGTATTTT,CASSQEEGRSAYF,TRBJ2-3,-,TRBV3-1/TRBV3-2,-
TGTGCCAGCAGTTTATTAGGGGATTCCAGCTCTGGGGCCAACGTCCTGACTTTC,CASSLLGDSSSGANVLTF,TRBJ2-6,-,TRBV28,-
TGTGCCAGCAGTTCATGGACAGGGGTAGGTTACGAGCAGTACTTC,CASSSWTGVGYEQYF,TRBJ2-7,TRBD1,TRBV27,-
TGTGCCAGCAGCCAAGATTACGGGACAGGATCCACTGAAGCTTTCTTT,CASSQDYGTGSTEAFF,TRBJ1-1,TRBD1,TRBV4-2,few
TGTGCCAGCAACCTTTCCCCGGGACAGGGGACCTACGAGCAGTACTTC,CASNLSPGQGTYEQYF,TRBJ2-7,TRBD1,TRBV28,-
TGTGCCAGTAGTAACGGACAGACCCGTGCCAAAAACATTCAGTACTTC,CASSNGQTRAKNIQYF,TRBJ2-4,-,TRBV19,-
TGTGCCAGCAGTCCCATCGACAGCGTTAATCAGCCCCAGCATTTT,CASSPIDSVNQPQHF,TRBJ1-5,-,TRBV27,-
TGTGCCAGCAGCGCCAGGGGGCGTAAAACCGGGGAGCTGTTTTTT,CASSARGRKTGELFF,TRBJ2-2,TRBD1,TRBV3-1/TRBV3-2,-
TGTGCCAGCAGGCCCGTTGGGGGGGGTGGCGAGCAGTACTTC,CASRPVGGGGEQYF,TRBJ2-7,TRBD2,TRBV28,-
TGCAGCTTCCTTGTCCTAGATTACAATGAGCAGTTCTTC,CSFLVLDYNEQFF,TRBJ2-1,-,TRBV29-1,-
TGCGCCAGCAGCTTAGCGGGAGTCGATAGTGACATTCAGTACTTC,CASSLAGVDSDIQYF,TRBJ2-4,TRBD2,TRBV5-1,-
TGTGCCAGCAGTGACTCGGCGGGCACCTACACAGATACGCAGTATTTT,CASSDSAGTYTDTQYF,TRBJ2-3,-,TRBV6-4,-
TGCAGCGTTGAAGAGGTGGGAGACGAGCAGTACTTC,CSVEEVGDEQYF,TRBJ2-7,-,TRBV29-1,-
TGTGCCAGCAGTTTATATGGCGGGGGGTGGAACGAGCAGTACTTC,CASSLYGGGWNEQYF,TRBJ2-7,TRBD2,TRBV27,-
TGTGCCAGCAGAAGAGGGGGGGCAGGAGGGGAGACCCAGTACTTC,CASRRGGAGGETQYF,TRBJ2-5,-,TRBV6-5,-
TGCGCCAGCAGCTCTCAGGGGGCGGGTGAGCAGTTCTTC,CASSSQGAGEQFF,TRBJ2-1,TRBD1,TRBV5-1,-